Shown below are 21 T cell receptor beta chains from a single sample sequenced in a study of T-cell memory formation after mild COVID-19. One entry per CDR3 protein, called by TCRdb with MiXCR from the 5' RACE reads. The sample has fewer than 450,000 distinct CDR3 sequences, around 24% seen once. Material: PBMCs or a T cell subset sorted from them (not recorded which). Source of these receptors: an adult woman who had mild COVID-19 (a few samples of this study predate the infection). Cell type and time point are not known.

CDR3 in DNA: TGCGCCAGCAGCCAAGATCACGCAGCGGGACAAGAGACCCAGTACTTC. Residues: CASSQDHAAGQETQYF. This chain joins TRBV4-3 and TRBJ2-5, with 7 nucleotides matching TRBD2. The CDR3 runs to 16 residues. The ends lost 0 bases at V and 2 bases at J; junction bases unmatched: 6. Germline assignment: CDR1 LGHNA and CDR2 YSLEER.

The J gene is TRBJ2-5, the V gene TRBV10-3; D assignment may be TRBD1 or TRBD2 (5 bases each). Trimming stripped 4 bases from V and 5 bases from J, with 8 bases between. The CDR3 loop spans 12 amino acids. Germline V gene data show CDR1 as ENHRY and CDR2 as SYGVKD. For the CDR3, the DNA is TGTGCCATCAGTGGGGACGTGGAGACCCAGTACTTC. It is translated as CAISGDVETQYF.

CDR3 sequence (DNA): TGTGCCAGCGGTGGGGGGGGGACAGGGTATCACGGGGAGCTGTTTTTT. Translated, it gives CASGGGGTGYHGELFF. V and J are TRBV27 and TRBJ2-2; 9 nucleotides line up with TRBD1. The CDR3 is made up of 16 amino acids. V lost 8 bases and J lost 7; bases outside the gene matches: 14. Germline loops: CDR1 MNHEY, CDR2 SMNVEV (reference sequence).

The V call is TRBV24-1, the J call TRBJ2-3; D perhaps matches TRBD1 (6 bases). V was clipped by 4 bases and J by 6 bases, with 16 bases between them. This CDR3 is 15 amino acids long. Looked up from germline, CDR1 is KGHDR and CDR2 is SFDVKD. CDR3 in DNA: TGTGCCACCAGTGACATCACAGGGCCACGGGATACGCAGTATTTT. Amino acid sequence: CATSDITGPRDTQYF.

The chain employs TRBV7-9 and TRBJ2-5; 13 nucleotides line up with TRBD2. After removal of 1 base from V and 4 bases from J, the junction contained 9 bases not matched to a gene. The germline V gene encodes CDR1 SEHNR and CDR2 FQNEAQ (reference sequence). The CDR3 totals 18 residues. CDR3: CASSLGQVRLAGGETQYF. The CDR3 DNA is TGTGCCAGCAGCTTAGGACAGGTTAGACTAGCGGGAGGAGAGACCCAGTACTTC.

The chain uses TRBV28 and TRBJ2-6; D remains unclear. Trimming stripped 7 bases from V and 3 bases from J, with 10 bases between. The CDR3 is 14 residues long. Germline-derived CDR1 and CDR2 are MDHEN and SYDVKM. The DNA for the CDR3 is TGTGCCAGCACCCCAGTGGGTGGGGCCAACGTCCTGACTTTC. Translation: CASTPVGGANVLTF.

CDR3 DNA: TGCGCCAGCAGCCAAGAGCAGCGATACTACTACAATGAGCAGTTCTTC. Translation: CASSQEQRYYYNEQFF. The chain is built from TRBV4-3 and TRBJ2-1; D gene uncertain. Germline V CDR1 and CDR2: LGHNA, YSLEER. With 0 bases removed from V and 3 bases from J, the gap between germline ends came to 12 bases. The CDR3 covers 16 residues.

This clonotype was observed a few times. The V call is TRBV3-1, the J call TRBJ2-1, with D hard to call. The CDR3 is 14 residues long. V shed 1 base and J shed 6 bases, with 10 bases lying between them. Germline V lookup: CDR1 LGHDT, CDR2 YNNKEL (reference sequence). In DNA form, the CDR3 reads TGTGCCAGCAGCCAAGTACGACTCACCAATGAGCAGTTCTTC. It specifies CASSQVRLTNEQFF.

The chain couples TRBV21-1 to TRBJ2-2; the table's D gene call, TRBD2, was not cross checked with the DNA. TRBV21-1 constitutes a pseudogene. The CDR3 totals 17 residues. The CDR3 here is CASSTRTSGRNTGELFF. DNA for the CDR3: TGTGCCAGCAGCACAAGGACTAGCGGAAGGAACACCGGGGAGCTGTTTTTT.

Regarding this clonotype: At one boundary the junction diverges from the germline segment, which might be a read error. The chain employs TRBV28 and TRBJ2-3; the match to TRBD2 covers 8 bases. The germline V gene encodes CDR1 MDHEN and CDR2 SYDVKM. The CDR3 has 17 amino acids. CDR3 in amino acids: CASSFRGLAGSTDSQYF. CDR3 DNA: TGTGCCAGCAGTTTTCGTGGACTAGCCGGTAGCACAGATTCGCAGTATTTT.

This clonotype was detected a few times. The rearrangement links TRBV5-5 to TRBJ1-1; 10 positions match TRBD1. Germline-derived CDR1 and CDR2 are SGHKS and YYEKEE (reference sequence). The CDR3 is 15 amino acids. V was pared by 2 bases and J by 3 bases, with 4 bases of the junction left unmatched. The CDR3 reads CASSFGQGVDTEAFF. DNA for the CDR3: TGTGCCAGCAGCTTCGGACAGGGGGTCGACACTGAAGCTTTCTTT. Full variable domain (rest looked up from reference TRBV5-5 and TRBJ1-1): DAGVTQSPTHLIKTRGQQVTLRCSPISGHKSVSWYQQVLGQGPQFIFQYYEKEERGRGNFPDRFSARQFPNYSSELNVNALLLGDSALYLCASSFGQGVDTEAFFGQGTRLTVV.

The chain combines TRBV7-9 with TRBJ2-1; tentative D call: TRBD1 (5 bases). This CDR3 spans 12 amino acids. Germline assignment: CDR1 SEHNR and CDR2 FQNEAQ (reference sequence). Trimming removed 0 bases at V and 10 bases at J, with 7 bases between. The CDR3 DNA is TGTGCCAGCAGCTTAGCGCACAGGGAGCAGTTCTTC. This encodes CASSLAHREQFF.

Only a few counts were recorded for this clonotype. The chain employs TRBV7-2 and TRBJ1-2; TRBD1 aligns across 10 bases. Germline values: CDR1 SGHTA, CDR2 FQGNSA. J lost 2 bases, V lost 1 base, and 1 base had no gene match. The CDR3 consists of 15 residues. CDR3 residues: CASSLGTGGNYGYTF. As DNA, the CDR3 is TGTGCCAGCAGCTTAGGGACAGGGGGGAACTATGGCTACACCTTC. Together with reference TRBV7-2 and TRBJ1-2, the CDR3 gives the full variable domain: GAGVSQSPSNKVTEKGKDVELRCDPISGHTALYWYRQSLGQGLEFLIYFQGNSAPDKSGLPSDRFSAERTGGSVSTLTIQRTQQEDSAVYLCASSLGTGGNYGYTFGSGTRLTVV.

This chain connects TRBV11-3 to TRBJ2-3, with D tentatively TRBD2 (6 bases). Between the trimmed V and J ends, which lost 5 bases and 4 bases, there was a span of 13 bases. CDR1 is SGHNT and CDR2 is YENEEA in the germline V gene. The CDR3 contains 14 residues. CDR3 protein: CASSLRSSADTQYF. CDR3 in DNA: TGTGCCAGCAGCCTTCGGTCTAGCGCAGATACGCAGTATTTT.

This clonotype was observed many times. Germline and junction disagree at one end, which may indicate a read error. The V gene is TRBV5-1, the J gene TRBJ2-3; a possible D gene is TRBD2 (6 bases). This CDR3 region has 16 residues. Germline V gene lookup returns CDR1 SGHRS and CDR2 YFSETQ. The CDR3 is CASSLVAGTSTDTQYF. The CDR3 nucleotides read TGTGCCAGCAGCTTAGTGGCGGGGACGAGCACAGATACGCAGTATTTT.

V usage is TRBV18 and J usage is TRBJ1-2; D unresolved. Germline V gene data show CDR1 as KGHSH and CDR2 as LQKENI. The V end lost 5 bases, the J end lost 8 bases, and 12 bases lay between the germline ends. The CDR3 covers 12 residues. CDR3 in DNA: TGTGCCAGCTCAGAAGCCTGGGGAGGCTACACCTTC. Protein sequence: CASSEAWGGYTF.

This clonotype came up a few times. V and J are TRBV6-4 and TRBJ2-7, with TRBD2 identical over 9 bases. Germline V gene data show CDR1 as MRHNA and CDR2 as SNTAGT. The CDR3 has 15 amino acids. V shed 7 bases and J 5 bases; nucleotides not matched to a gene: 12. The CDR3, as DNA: TGTGCCAGCAACCCTCCGGGACTAGCAGGCCACGAGCAGTACTTC. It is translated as CASNPPGLAGHEQYF.

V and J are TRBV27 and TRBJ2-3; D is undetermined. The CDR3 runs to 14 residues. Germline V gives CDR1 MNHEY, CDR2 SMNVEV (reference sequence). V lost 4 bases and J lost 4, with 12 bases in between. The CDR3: CASSSTGPPDTQYF. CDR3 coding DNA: TGTGCCAGCAGTTCTACCGGGCCCCCAGATACGCAGTATTTT.

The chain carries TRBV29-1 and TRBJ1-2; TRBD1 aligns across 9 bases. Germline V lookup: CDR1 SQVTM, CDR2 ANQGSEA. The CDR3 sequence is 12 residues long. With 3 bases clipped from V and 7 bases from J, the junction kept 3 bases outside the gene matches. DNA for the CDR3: TGCAGCGTTGAGACAGGGGGGTCTGGCTACACCTTC. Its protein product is CSVETGGSGYTF.

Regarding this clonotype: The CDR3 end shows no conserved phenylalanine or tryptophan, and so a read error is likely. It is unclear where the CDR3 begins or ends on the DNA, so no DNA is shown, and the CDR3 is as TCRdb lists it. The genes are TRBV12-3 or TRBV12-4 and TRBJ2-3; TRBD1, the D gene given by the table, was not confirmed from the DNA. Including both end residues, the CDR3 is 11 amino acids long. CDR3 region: CASSTRGAPSL.

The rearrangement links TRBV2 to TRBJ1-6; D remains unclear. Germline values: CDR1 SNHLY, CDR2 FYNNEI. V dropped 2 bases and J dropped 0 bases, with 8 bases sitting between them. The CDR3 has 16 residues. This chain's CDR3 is CASSETSSSYNSPLHF. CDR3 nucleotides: TGTGCCAGCAGTGAAACATCCAGCTCCTATAATTCACCCCTCCACTTT.